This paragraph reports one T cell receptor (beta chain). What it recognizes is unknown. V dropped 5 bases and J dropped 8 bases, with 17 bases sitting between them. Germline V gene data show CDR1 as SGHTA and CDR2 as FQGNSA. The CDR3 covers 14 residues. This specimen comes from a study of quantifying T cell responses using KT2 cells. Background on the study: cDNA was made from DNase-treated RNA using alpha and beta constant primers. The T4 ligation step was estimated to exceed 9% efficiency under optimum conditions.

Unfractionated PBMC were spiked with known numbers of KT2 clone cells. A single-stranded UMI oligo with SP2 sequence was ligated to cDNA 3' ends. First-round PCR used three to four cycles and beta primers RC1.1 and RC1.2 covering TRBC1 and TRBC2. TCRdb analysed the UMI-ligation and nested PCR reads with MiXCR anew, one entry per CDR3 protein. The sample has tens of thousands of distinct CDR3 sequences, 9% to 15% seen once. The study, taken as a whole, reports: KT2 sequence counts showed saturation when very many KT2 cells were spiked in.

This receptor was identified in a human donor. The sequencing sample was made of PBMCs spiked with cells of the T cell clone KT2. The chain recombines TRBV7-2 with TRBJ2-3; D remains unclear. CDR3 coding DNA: TGTGCCAGCAGCCCGGGTCCCTCCCCACCTACGCAGTATTTT. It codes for CASSPGPSPPTQYF.